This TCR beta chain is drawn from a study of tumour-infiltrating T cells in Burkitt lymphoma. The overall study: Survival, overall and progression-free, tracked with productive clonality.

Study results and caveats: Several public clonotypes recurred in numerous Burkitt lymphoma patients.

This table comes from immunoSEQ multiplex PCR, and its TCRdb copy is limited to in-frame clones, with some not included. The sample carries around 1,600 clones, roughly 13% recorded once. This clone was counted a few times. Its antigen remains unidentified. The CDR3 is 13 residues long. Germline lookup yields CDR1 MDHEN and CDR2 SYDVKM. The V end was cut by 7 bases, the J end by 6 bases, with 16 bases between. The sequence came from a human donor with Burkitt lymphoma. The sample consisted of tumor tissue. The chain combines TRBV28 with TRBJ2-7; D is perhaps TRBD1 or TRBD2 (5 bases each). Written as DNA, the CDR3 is TGTGCCAGCACCGAGGGCAGGGAAAGCGAGCAGTACTTC. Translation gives CASTEGRESEQYF.